Below are 10 T cell receptor beta chains sequenced from a single sample in a study of blood T cell repertoires in COVID-19. Measured with immunoSEQ multiplex PCR; TCRdb has only the in-frame clones, and not every one. This table has tens of thousands of clones, roughly 88% appearing once. The sequencing input was peripheral blood. Source of these receptors: a man aged 80 or over with acute or convalescent COVID-19.

V usage is TRBV10-2 and J usage is TRBJ2-7; perhaps TRBD2 as D (6 bases). The CDR3 is 14 residues long. V was shortened by 4 bases and J by 8 bases, with 18 bases between the two germline ends. Per the germline V gene, CDR1 is WSHSY and CDR2 is SAAADI. CDR3 sequence reads: CASSAGEVTGKQYF. The CDR3 region has the DNA TGCGCCAGCAGTGCCGGGGAGGTGACGGGGAAGCAGTACTTC.

The chain couples TRBV28 to TRBJ2-5; 8 positions match TRBD1. Per the germline V gene, CDR1 is MDHEN and CDR2 is SYDVKM. The CDR3 has 15 amino acids. V lost 5 bases and J lost 5; bases outside the gene matches: 10. This chain's CDR3 is CASSRRTGLWETQYF. The CDR3 region has the DNA TGTGCCAGCAGTCGGCGGACAGGGTTATGGGAGACCCAGTACTTC.

V and J are TRBV11-3 and TRBJ2-5, with 8 bases identical to TRBD2. CDR3 length: 15 residues. The V and J ends lost 2 bases and 5 bases, in that order; junction bases with no gene match: 7. The germline gives CDR1 SGHNT, CDR2 YENEEA. The CDR3 nucleotides read TGTGCCAGCAGCTTAACGGGGGGGCCCCGGGAGACCCAGTACTTC. Translated, it gives CASSLTGGPRETQYF. Combining the CDR3 with reference TRBV11-3 and TRBJ2-5 gives the whole variable domain EAGVVQSPRYKIIEKKQPVAFWCNPISGHNTLYWYLQNLGQGPELLIRYENEEAVDDSQLPKDRFSAERLKGVDSTLKIQPAELGDSAVYLCASSLTGGPRETQYFGPGTRLLVL.

The V gene is TRBV7-3, the J gene TRBJ2-3, with 13 bases aligning to TRBD2. The CDR3 is made up of 16 amino acids. Losses at the gene ends were 5 bases for V and 2 bases for J; bases not matched to a gene: 4. Germline V CDR1 and CDR2: SGHTA, FQGTGA. CDR3 nucleotides: TGTGCCAGCAGCAAAGGGACTAGCGGGATCACAGATACGCAGTATTTT. This translates into CASSKGTSGITDTQYF.

The rearrangement uses TRBV2 and TRBJ2-7; TRBD2 matches 14 bases. Germline V gene data show CDR1 as SNHLY and CDR2 as FYNNEI. Trimming took 0 bases from V and 2 from J; bases not matched to a gene: 12. This CDR3 is built from 20 residues. CDR3 nucleotide sequence: TGTGCCAGCAGTGAAGCGACTAGCGGGAGGGCCAACCGGGCCCCCTACGAGCAGTACTTC. It codes for CASSEATSGRANRAPYEQYF.

The chain couples TRBV7-9 to TRBJ1-6; unclear D gene. CDR1 SEHNR and CDR2 FQNEAQ come from the germline V gene (reference sequence). CDR3 length: 14 amino acids. The ends were cut back, 1 base at V and 8 bases at J, with 9 bases in the middle. The CDR3 DNA reads as TGTGCCAGCAGCTTAGAACCGCAGTATTCACCCCTCCACTTT. Protein product: CASSLEPQYSPLHF.

The J gene is TRBJ1-4, the V gene TRBV3-1 (or the pseudogene TRBV3-2); 10 bases are shared with TRBD1. The CDR3 extends over 15 amino acids. CDR1 LGHDT and CDR2 YNNKEL come from the germline V gene (reference sequence). J was trimmed by 8 bases and V by 1 base; bases with no gene match: 4. CDR3 DNA sequence: TGTGCCAGCAGCCAAGGACAGGGGGCGAGAGAAAAACTGTTTTTT. Translated, it gives CASSQGQGAREKLFF.

The chain recombines TRBV19 with TRBJ1-1, with D possibly TRBD1 on 5 matching bases. Trimming took 4 bases from V and 1 from J, leaving 16 bases between them. CDR3 length: 16 amino acids. CDR1 is LNHDA and CDR2 is SQIVND in the germline V gene (reference sequence). The CDR3 nucleotides are TGTGCCAGTAGTACCCGCGGGGCAGGGCGGAACACTGAAGCTTTCTTT. It translates to CASSTRGAGRNTEAFF. The complete variable domain, with remaining parts taken from reference TRBV19 and TRBJ1-1, reads DGGITQSPKYLFRKEGQNVTLSCEQNLNHDAMYWYRQDPGQGLRLIYYSQIVNDFQKGDIAEGYSVSREKKESFPLTVTSAQKNPTAFYLCASSTRGAGRNTEAFFGQGTRLTVV.

This sequence joins TRBV30 and TRBJ1-5; 9 positions match TRBD1. CDR1 GTSNPN and CDR2 SVGIG come from the germline V gene (reference sequence). CDR3 length: 15 amino acids. V shed 3 bases and J 0 bases; nucleotides not matched to a gene: 3. The CDR3 here is CAWSMGQGSNQPQHF. The CDR3 DNA sequence: TGTGCCTGGAGCATGGGACAGGGTAGCAATCAGCCCCAGCATTTT.

This sequence joins TRBV24-1 and TRBJ2-3; TRBD1 aligns across 8 bases. The CDR3 length is 14 residues. The germline V gene encodes CDR1 KGHDR and CDR2 SFDVKD. V trimming: 5 bases; J trimming: 6 bases; junction bases outside the gene matches: 6. The DNA for the CDR3 is TGTGCCACCAGTGTTGGACAGGGTGGGGATACGCAGTATTTT. Its translation is CATSVGQGGDTQYF.